This entry lists 27 T cell receptor beta chains sequenced from one sample in a study of blood T cell repertoires in COVID-19. The data were produced by immunoSEQ multiplex PCR, yet TCRdb's version contains in-frame clones alone and is incomplete. Here the sample spans fewer than 350,000 clones, approximately 90% being singletons. The sequenced sample consisted of PBMCs or T cells enriched from blood (not recorded which). The receptors originated from a woman aged 40 to 50 who had recovered from COVID-19.

The rearrangement uses TRBV4-2 and TRBJ2-3, with 9 positions matching TRBD2. The junction had 15 bases not matched to a gene; V was cut back by 0 bases and J by 8 bases. The germline V gene encodes CDR1 LGHNA and CDR2 YNFKEQ. CDR3 length: 18 residues. The chain's CDR3 is CASSQDRSGRPGMGTQYF. CDR3 in DNA: TGTGCCAGCAGCCAAGATCGAAGCGGGAGGCCAGGCATGGGTACGCAGTATTTT.

The table lists this clone with a few counts. The chain uses TRBV29-1 and TRBJ2-5; 7 bases map to TRBD2. Germline V gives CDR1 SQVTM, CDR2 ANQGSEA. The CDR3 covers 13 residues. V lost 1 base, J lost 6 bases, and 5 bases stayed unmatched. CDR3 coding DNA: TGCAGCGTTGAAGGGGCGGGAGTAAAGACCCAGTACTTC. The encoded protein is CSVEGAGVKTQYF.

J is TRBJ2-1 and V is TRBV15, with 7 nucleotides matching TRBD2. V was pared by 3 bases and J by 7 bases, with 9 bases of the junction left unmatched. CDR1 LNHNV and CDR2 YYDKDF come from the germline V gene (reference sequence). CDR3 length: 15 amino acids. In DNA form, the CDR3 reads TGTGCCACCAGCAGTTGGGGGGAGGGAGGGAATGAGCAGTTCTTC. Encoded protein: CATSSWGEGGNEQFF.

This clone was recorded once. The genes are TRBV7-8 and TRBJ2-1; tentatively, D is TRBD1 (5 bases). V lost 3 bases to trimming and J lost 6 bases, with 9 bases between them. Germline CDR1 is SGHVS and CDR2 is FQNEAQ. This CDR3 contains 13 residues. As DNA, the CDR3 is TGTGCCAGCAGCTTTTTGGGGCCCAATGAGCAGTTCTTC. This codes for CASSFLGPNEQFF.

CDR3 loop: CASSPRDSLLSNSPLHF. Written as DNA, the CDR3 is TGTGCCAGCAGCCCCCGGGACAGTTTGCTTTCGAATTCACCCCTCCACTTT. J is TRBJ1-6 and V is TRBV7-2, with 7 positions matching TRBD1. This CDR3 is 17 amino acids long. Unmatched junction bases numbered 14, after V lost 5 bases and J lost 7 bases. Looked up from germline, CDR1 is SGHTA and CDR2 is FQGNSA.

The V and J genes are TRBV5-6 and TRBJ1-3, with 9 positions matching TRBD1. V gave up 5 bases and J gave up 8 bases; unmatched junction bases: 11. This CDR3 contains 15 residues. In germline, CDR1 is SGHDT, CDR2 YYEEEE. CDR3 region: CASSLRTDRGYTIYF. CDR3 DNA: TGTGCCAGCAGTTTGAGAACGGACAGGGGATACACCATATATTTT.

V gene TRBV2 combines with J gene TRBJ2-5; the match to TRBD2 covers 14 bases. Germline V gene lookup returns CDR1 SNHLY and CDR2 FYNNEI. With 6 bases clipped from V and 2 bases from J, the junction kept 2 bases outside the gene matches. CDR3 length equals 15 residues. CDR3 sequence reads: CASRGLAGAQETQYF. CDR3 DNA: TGTGCCAGCAGGGGACTAGCGGGAGCTCAAGAGACCCAGTACTTC.

The rearrangement joins TRBV27 to TRBJ1-6; D possibly corresponds to TRBD1 (6 bases). The germline gives CDR1 MNHEY, CDR2 SMNVEV (reference sequence). The length of the CDR3 is 17 residues. V gave up 5 bases and J gave up 9 bases, with 23 bases separating them. The CDR3 reads CASSPQGTREGGSPLHF. DNA of the CDR3: TGTGCCAGCAGTCCCCAGGGGACGAGGGAAGGGGGTTCACCCCTCCACTTT.

The genes are TRBV4-3 and TRBJ2-7; D is uncertain. The germline gives CDR1 LGHNA, CDR2 YSLEER. V lost 0 bases to trimming and J lost 0 bases, with 6 bases between them. This CDR3 comprises 14 residues. In DNA form, the CDR3 reads TGCGCCAGCAGCCAAGATTCGGTCTCCTACGAGCAGTACTTC. It translates to CASSQDSVSYEQYF.

The CDR3 DNA reads TGTGCCAGCAGTTTAGCGGATGGCTACACCTTC. Translated, it gives CASSLADGYTF. The V call is TRBV28, the J call TRBJ1-2; D is unresolved. Trimming took off 2 bases at V and 6 bases at J, with 4 bases between the two ends. CDR3 length: 11 amino acids. Germline V lookup: CDR1 MDHEN, CDR2 SYDVKM.

The chain carries TRBV7-3 and TRBJ2-5; 8 positions agree with TRBD1. With 5 bases clipped from V and 2 bases from J, the junction kept 7 bases outside the gene matches. The germline V gene has CDR1 SGHTA and CDR2 FQGTGA. The CDR3 length is 15 residues. The CDR3 DNA sequence: TGTGCCAGCAGCCCGGAGGGACAGGAGCAAGAGACCCAGTACTTC. Translated: CASSPEGQEQETQYF. The variable domain in full, completed from reference TRBV7-3 and TRBJ2-5, reads GAGVSQTPSNKVTEKGKYVELRCDPISGHTALYWYRQSLGQGPEFLIYFQGTGAADDSGLPNDRFFAVRPEGSVSTLKIQRTERGDSAVYLCASSPEGQEQETQYFGPGTRLLVL.

As regards this clone: The junction does not match germline at one end; this may be a read error. J is TRBJ2-1 and V is TRBV15; 10 bases fit TRBD2. Looked up from germline, CDR1 is LNHNV and CDR2 is YYDKDF (reference sequence). The CDR3 contains 17 residues. CDR3 protein: CATSRELGLAVYNEQFF. DNA of the CDR3: TGTGCCACCAGCCGAGAATTAGGACTAGCGGTTTACAATGAGCAGTTCTTC.

The V gene is TRBV5-8, the J gene TRBJ2-7, with 8 bases aligning to TRBD1. Germline assignment: CDR1 SGHTS and CDR2 YDEGEE. V shed 2 bases, J shed 3 bases, and the junction held 10 bases outside the gene matches. The CDR3 consists of 16 residues. The CDR3 is CASSFDRADRGYEQYF. CDR3 DNA: TGTGCCAGCAGCTTTGATAGGGCTGACAGGGGCTACGAGCAGTACTTC.

Only one count was recorded for this clone. The V call is TRBV5-6, the J call TRBJ2-1; 10 bases are a match to TRBD2. The CDR3 is 17 amino acids. Germline CDR1 SGHDT, CDR2 YYEEEE. V was pared by 3 bases and J by 0 bases, with 6 bases of the junction left unmatched. The DNA of the CDR3 is TGTGCCAGCAGCTCCGGACTAGCGGAAACCTCCTACAATGAGCAGTTCTTC. This translates into CASSSGLAETSYNEQFF.

The V and J genes are TRBV28 and TRBJ2-5, with 11 nucleotides matching TRBD2. From germline, CDR1 is MDHEN and CDR2 SYDVKM. V was pared by 1 base and J by 1 base, with 2 bases of the junction left unmatched. The CDR3 contains 16 residues. The CDR3 loop reads CASSLSLAGGQETQYF. The CDR3 DNA reads TGTGCCAGCAGTTTATCTCTAGCGGGGGGCCAAGAGACCCAGTACTTC.

The rearrangement joins TRBV6-2 or TRBV6-3 to TRBJ1-1, with TRBD1 matching 7 bases. V lost 5 bases, J lost 5 bases, and 8 bases stayed unmatched. Germline assignment: CDR1 MNHEY and CDR2 SVGEGT. The CDR3 runs to 14 residues. The CDR3, as DNA: TGTGCCAGCAGTCTTCAGGGGGATCGGACTGAAGCTTTCTTT. This sequence encodes CASSLQGDRTEAFF.

The chain combines TRBV7-3 with TRBJ2-2; 7 nucleotides match TRBD1. V lost 6 bases, J lost 7 bases, and 5 bases stayed unmatched. The CDR3 length is 13 residues. Germline CDR1 SGHTA, CDR2 FQGTGA. The DNA of the CDR3 is TGTGCCAGCAGTCGACAGGGAAACGGGGAGCTGTTTTTT. Encoded protein: CASSRQGNGELFF. The full variable domain, in which reference TRBV7-3 and TRBJ2-2 provide the parts outside the CDR3, is GAGVSQTPSNKVTEKGKYVELRCDPISGHTALYWYRQSLGQGPEFLIYFQGTGAADDSGLPNDRFFAVRPEGSVSTLKIQRTERGDSAVYLCASSRQGNGELFFGEGSRLTVL.

The rearrangement links TRBV27 to TRBJ2-2; tentative D call: TRBD2 (6 bases). With 3 bases removed from V and 2 bases from J, the gap between germline ends came to 7 bases. CDR3 length equals 14 residues. In germline, CDR1 is MNHEY, CDR2 SMNVEV (reference sequence). CDR3 nucleotides: TGTGCCAGCAGTTTCGGGAGAAACACCGGGGAGCTGTTTTTT. This codes for CASSFGRNTGELFF.

The genes are TRBV11-3 and TRBJ1-6, with D hard to call. The CDR3 spans 13 residues. CDR1 and CDR2 from the germline V gene are SGHNT and YENEEA. Trimming cost V 3 bases and J 2 bases, with 2 bases left between them. The CDR3 DNA follows: TGTGCCAGCAGCTTCACCTATAATTCACCCCTCCACTTT. Translated, it gives CASSFTYNSPLHF.

About this clone itself: The sample has other DNA sequences that encode this CDR3 too. The chain couples TRBV27 to TRBJ2-5; the D gene is possibly TRBD1 (5 bases). The germline V and J ends were trimmed by 2 bases and 2 bases, with 6 bases remaining between them. CDR1 is MNHEY, CDR2 SMNVEV, per germline (reference sequence). The CDR3 length is 13 residues. CDR3 sequence: CASSLRGQETQYF. DNA for the CDR3: TGTGCCAGCAGTTTAAGGGGACAAGAGACCCAGTACTTC.

V usage is TRBV7-2 and J usage is TRBJ1-6; D perhaps matches TRBD1 (6 bases). CDR3 length: 16 residues. Trimming stripped 3 bases from V and 10 bases from J, with 19 bases between. From germline, CDR1 is SGHTA and CDR2 FQGNSA. CDR3 sequence reads: CASSFHTQGNLSPLHF. CDR3 nucleotides: TGTGCCAGCAGCTTTCACACACAGGGAAATTTATCACCCCTCCACTTT.

The CDR3 bases are TGTGCCAGCAGCTTATTAGCACCGACTCCTGGTGAGCAGTTCTTC. Its protein is CASSLLAPTPGEQFF. The V gene is TRBV7-2, the J gene TRBJ2-1, with no clear D. The CDR3 has 15 amino acids. The germline V gene has CDR1 SGHTA and CDR2 FQGNSA. The V end lost 2 bases, the J end lost 9 bases, and 17 bases lay between the germline ends. The full variable domain, with the rest looked up from reference TRBV7-2 and TRBJ2-1, is GAGVSQSPSNKVTEKGKDVELRCDPISGHTALYWYRQSLGQGLEFLIYFQGNSAPDKSGLPSDRFSAERTGGSVSTLTIQRTQQEDSAVYLCASSLLAPTPGEQFFGPGTRLTVL.

V gene TRBV3-1 (or the pseudogene TRBV3-2) combines with J gene TRBJ1-5; a possible D gene is TRBD1 (5 bases). V was cut by 5 bases and J by 5 bases, with 13 bases left in between. The CDR3 has 14 residues. The germline CDR1 and CDR2 sequences are LGHDT and YNNKEL (reference sequence). CDR3 region: CASSYLGRDQPQHF. The DNA of the CDR3 is TGTGCCAGCAGCTACTTGGGGCGCGATCAGCCCCAGCATTTT.

V is TRBV14 and J is TRBJ2-7; TRBD2 agrees at 7 bases. The V segment lost 2 bases and the J segment 6 bases; nucleotides outside the gene matches: 10. The CDR3 totals 15 residues. CDR1 is SGHDN, CDR2 FVKESK, per germline. The CDR3 protein is CASSQQVVAGAEQYF. CDR3 sequence (DNA): TGTGCCAGCAGCCAACAGGTGGTAGCGGGTGCCGAGCAGTACTTC.

The chain recombines TRBV28 with TRBJ1-1; D not certain. This CDR3 spans 21 amino acids. With 3 bases removed from V and 0 bases from J, the gap between germline ends came to 29 bases. The V gene's germline CDR1 is MDHEN and CDR2 SYDVKM. The CDR3 sequence is CASSFGTGRGWGTQMNTEAFF. The CDR3 DNA follows: TGTGCCAGCAGTTTTGGCACGGGGAGAGGGTGGGGAACACAAATGAACACTGAAGCTTTCTTT. Supplemented by reference TRBV28 and TRBJ1-1, the full variable domain reads DVKVTQSSRYLVKRTGEKVFLECVQDMDHENMFWYRQDPGLGLRLIYFSYDVKMKEKGDIPEGYSVSREKKERFSLILESASTNQTSMYLCASSFGTGRGWGTQMNTEAFFGQGTRLTVV.

This chain uses TRBV6-5 with TRBJ2-7; 8 bases are shared with TRBD1. The trim removed 2 bases at V and 5 bases at J, leaving 5 bases unmatched. This CDR3 region has 14 residues. Germline V gene sequence: CDR1 MNHEY, CDR2 SVGAGI. The DNA for the CDR3 is TGTGCCAGCAGTTACGGAGGACAGGGCCACGAGCAGTACTTC. It specifies CASSYGGQGHEQYF.

The chain recombines TRBV7-9 with TRBJ2-5; TRBD2 matches at 8 bases. Germline CDR1 reads SEHNR; CDR2 reads FQNEAQ (reference sequence). There are 16 residues in the CDR3. With 8 bases clipped from V and 1 base from J, the junction kept 12 bases outside the gene matches. CDR3 region: CASAPESGGTQETQYF. The CDR3 DNA is TGTGCCAGCGCCCCCGAAAGCGGGGGTACCCAAGAGACCCAGTACTTC.